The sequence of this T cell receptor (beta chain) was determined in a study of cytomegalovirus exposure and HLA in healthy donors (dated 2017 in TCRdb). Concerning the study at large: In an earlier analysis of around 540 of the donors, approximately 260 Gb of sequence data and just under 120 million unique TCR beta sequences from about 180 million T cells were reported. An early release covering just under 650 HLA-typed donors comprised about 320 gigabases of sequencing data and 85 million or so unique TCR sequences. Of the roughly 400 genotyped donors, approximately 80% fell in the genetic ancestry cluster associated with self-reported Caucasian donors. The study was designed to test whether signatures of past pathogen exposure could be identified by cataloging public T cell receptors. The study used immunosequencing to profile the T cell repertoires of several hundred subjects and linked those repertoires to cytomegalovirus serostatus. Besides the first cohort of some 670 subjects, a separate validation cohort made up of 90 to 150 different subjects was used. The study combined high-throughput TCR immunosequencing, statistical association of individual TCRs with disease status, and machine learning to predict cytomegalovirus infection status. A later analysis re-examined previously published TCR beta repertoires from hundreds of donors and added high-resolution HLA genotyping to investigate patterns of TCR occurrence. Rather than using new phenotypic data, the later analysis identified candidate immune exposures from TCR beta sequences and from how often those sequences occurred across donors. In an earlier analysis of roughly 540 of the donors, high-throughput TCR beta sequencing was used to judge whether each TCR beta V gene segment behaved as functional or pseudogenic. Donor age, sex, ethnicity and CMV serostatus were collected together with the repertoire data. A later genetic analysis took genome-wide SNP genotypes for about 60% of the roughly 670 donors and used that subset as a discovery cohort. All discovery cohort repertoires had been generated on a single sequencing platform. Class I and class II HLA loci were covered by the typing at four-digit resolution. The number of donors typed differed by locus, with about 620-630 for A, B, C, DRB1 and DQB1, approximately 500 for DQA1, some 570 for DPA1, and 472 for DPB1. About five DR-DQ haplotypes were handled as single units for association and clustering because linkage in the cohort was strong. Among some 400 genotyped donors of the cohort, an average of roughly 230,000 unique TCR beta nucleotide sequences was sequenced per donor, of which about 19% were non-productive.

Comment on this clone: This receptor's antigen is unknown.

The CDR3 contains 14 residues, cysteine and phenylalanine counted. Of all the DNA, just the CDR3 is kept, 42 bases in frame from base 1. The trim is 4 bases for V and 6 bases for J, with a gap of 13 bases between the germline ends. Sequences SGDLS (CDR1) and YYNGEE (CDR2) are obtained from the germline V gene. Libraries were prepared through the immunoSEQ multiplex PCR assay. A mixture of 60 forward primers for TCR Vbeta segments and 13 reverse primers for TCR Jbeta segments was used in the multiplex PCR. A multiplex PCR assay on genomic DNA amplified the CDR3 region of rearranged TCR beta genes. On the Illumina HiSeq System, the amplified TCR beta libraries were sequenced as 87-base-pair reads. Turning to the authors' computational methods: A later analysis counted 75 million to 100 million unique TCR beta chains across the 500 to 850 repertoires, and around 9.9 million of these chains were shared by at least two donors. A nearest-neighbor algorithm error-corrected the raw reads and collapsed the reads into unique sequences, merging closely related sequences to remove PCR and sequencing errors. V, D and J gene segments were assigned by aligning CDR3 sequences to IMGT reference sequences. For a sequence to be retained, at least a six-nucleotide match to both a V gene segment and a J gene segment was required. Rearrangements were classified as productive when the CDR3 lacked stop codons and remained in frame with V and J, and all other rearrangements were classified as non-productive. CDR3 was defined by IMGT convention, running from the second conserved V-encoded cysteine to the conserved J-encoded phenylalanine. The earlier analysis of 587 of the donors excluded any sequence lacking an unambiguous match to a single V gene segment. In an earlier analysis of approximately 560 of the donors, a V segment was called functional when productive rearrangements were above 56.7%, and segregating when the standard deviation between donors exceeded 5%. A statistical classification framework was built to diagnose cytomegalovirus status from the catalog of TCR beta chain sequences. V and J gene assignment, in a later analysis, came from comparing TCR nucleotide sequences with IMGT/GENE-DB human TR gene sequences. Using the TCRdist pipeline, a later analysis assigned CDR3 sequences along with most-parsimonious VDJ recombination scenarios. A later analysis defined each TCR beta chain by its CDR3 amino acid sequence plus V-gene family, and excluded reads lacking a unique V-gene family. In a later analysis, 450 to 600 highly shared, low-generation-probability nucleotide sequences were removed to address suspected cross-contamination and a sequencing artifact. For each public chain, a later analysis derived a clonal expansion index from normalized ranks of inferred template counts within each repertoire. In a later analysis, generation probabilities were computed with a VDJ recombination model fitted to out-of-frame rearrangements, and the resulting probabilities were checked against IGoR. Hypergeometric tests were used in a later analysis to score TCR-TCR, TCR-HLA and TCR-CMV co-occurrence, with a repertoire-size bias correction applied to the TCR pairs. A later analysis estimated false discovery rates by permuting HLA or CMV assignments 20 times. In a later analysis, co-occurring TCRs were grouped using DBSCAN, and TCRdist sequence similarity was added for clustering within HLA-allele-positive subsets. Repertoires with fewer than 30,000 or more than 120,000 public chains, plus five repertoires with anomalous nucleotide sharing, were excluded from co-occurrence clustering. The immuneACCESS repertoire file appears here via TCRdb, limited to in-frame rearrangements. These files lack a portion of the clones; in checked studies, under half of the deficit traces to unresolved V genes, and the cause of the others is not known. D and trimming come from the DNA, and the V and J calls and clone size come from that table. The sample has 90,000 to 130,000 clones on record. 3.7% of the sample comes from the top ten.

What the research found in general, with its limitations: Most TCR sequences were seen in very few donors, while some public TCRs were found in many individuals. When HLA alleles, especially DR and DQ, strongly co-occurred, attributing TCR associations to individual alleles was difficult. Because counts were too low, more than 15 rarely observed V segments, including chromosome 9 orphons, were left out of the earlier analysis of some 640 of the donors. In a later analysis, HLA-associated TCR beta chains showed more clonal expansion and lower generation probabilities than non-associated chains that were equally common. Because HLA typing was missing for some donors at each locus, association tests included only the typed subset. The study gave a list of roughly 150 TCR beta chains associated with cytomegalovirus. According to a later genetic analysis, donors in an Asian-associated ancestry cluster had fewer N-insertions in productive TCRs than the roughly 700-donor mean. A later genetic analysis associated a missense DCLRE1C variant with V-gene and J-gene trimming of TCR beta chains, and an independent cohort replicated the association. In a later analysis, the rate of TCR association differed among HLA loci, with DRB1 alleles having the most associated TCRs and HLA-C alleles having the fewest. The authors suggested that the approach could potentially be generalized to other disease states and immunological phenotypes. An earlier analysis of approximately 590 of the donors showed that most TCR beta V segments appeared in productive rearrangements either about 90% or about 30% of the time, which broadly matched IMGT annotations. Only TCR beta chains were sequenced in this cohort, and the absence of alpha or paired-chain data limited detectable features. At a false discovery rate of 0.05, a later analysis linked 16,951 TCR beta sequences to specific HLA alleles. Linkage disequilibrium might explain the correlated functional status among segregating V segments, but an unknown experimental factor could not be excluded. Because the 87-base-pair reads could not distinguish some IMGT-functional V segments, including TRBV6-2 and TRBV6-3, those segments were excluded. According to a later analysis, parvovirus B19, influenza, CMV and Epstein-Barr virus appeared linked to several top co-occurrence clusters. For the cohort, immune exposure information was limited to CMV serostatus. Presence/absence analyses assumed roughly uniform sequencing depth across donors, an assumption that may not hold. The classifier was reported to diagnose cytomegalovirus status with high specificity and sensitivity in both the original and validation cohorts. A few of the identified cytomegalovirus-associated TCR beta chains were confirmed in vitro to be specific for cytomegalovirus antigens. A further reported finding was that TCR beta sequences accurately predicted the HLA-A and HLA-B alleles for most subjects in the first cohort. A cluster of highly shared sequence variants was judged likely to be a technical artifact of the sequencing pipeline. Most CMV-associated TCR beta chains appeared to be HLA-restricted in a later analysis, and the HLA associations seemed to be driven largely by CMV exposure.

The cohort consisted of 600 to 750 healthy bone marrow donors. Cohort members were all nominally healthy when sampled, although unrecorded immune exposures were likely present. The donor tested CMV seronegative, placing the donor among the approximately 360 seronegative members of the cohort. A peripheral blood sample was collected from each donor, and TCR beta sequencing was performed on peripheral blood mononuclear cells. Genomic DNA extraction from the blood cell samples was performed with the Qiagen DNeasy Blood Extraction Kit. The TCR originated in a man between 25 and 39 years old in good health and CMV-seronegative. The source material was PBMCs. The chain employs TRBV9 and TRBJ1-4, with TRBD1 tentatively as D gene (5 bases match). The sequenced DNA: TGTGCCAGCAGCCCCGGACACTTGGATGAAAAACTGTTTTTT. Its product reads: CASSPGHLDEKLFF.